The 11 T cell receptor beta chains below were found in one sample sequenced in a study of T cell clonality in common variable immunodeficiency. The table came from immunoSEQ multiplex PCR; TCRdb's copy has only in-frame clones and leaves some out. The repertoire consists of tens of thousands of clones, none detected only once. The source material was peripheral blood mononuclear cells. The receptors derive from a person aged 18-70 years in good health.

Worth noting for this clone: A far larger clone is one base from this, pointing to a likely read error. The CDR3 extends 3 residues past the end of the read, so its final part is completed from the germline J gene. V is TRBV6-1 and J is TRBJ2-1; no firm D call. The CDR3 totals 14 residues. Germline values: CDR1 MNHNS, CDR2 SASEGT. The CDR3 spells CASREAWQYNEQFF. The DNA read from the CDR3 is TGTGCCAGCAGGGAAGCGTGGCAGTACAATGAG.

This clone was seen ten or more times. The read terminates 3 residues before the CDR3 end, so the remaining end is supplied by the germline J gene. The gene calls are TRBV9 and TRBJ1-5, with a weak D call TRBD1 (5 bases). CDR1 is SGDLS and CDR2 is YYNGEE in the germline V gene. The CDR3 has 15 residues. V shed 2 bases and J shed 4 bases, with 13 bases lying between them. The sequenced part of the CDR3 DNA is TGTGCCAGCAGCGTCGGGCAGGGTGGTAATCAGCCC. Amino acids: CASSVGQGGNQP. The entire CDR3 reads CASSVGQGGNQPQHF.

This clone was detected ten times or more. The sequenced CDR3 bases are TGCAGTGCTGAAAGTCGACTAGCCCACGAG. Its protein is CSAESRLAHE. The full CDR3 protein is CSAESRLAHEQYF. The V gene is TRBV20-1, the J gene TRBJ2-7; 7 positions agree with TRBD2. From the germline J gene comes the end of the CDR3, since the read stops 3 residues before it. V shed 5 bases and J 5 bases; nucleotides not matched to a gene: 9. The CDR3 totals 13 residues. Germline assignment: CDR1 DFQATT and CDR2 SNEGSKA (reference sequence).

This clone was seen many times. The observed sequence ends 3 residues before the CDR3 terminus, with the missing tail filled in from the germline J gene. The V gene is TRBV6-2 or TRBV6-3, the J gene TRBJ1-1; weak D call: TRBD1 (6 bases). V was pared by 4 bases and J by 1 base, with 10 bases between. This CDR3 region has 14 residues. Germline assignment: CDR1 MNHEY and CDR2 SVGEGT. The covered CDR3 bases are TGTGCCAGCAGTTCCGCGACAGGGAACACTGAA. This codes for CASSSATGNTE. The whole CDR3 sequence reads CASSSATGNTEAFF.

This clone was seen repeatedly, ten times or more. The observed sequence ends 3 residues before the CDR3 terminus, with the missing tail filled in from the germline J gene. The chain combines TRBV11-3 with TRBJ2-5, with 10 bases identical to TRBD2. CDR3 size: 15 residues. Per the germline V gene, CDR1 is SGHNT and CDR2 is YENEEA. The trim removed 5 bases at V and 2 bases at J, leaving 5 bases unmatched. The covered CDR3 bases are TGTGCCAGCAGCCGAGCGGGGGGGGAACAAGAGACC. Translation gives CASSRAGGEQET. The full CDR3 protein is CASSRAGGEQETQYF.

This clone was detected many times. From the germline J gene comes the end of the CDR3, since the read stops 3 residues before it. V usage is TRBV19 and J usage is TRBJ2-1; 10 bases agree with TRBD2. With 9 bases clipped from V and 3 bases from J, the junction kept 5 bases outside the gene matches. Germline V CDR1 and CDR2: LNHDA, SQIVND (reference sequence). The CDR3 is made up of 14 amino acids. The CDR3 reads CASHSGGLYNEQFF. The CDR3 bases that were read are TGTGCCAGCCATAGCGGGGGGCTCTACAATGAG. Combining the CDR3 with reference TRBV19 and TRBJ2-1 gives the whole variable domain DGGITQSPKYLFRKEGQNVTLSCEQNLNHDAMYWYRQDPGQGLRLIYYSQIVNDFQKGDIAEGYSVSREKKESFPLTVTSAQKNPTAFYLCASHSGGLYNEQFFGPGTRLTVL.

This clone was recorded many times. The read halts 3 residues ahead of the CDR3 end, with the missing end drawn from the germline J gene. The rearrangement uses TRBV6-1 and TRBJ2-2; no definite D call. The CDR3 extends over 14 amino acids. Trimming removed 3 bases at V and 5 bases at J, with 10 bases between. CDR1 and CDR2 (germline): MNHNS, SASEGT. CDR3 amino acids: CASSDPPPTGELFF. The CDR3 DNA, read in part, is TGTGCCAGCAGTGATCCCCCCCCTACCGGGGAG.

In this sample, this clone turned up many times. Read data end 3 residues before the CDR3 end; the end is taken from the germline J gene. The rearrangement links TRBV18 to TRBJ2-2, with D perhaps matching TRBD2 (5 bases). CDR1 and CDR2 from the germline V gene are KGHSH and LQKENI. The CDR3 runs to 14 residues. The CDR3 region is CASSPVTDSGGLFF. The sequenced part of the CDR3 DNA is TGTGCCAGCTCACCCGTGACGGACTCCGGAGGG.

This clone was detected ten times or more. Read data end 3 residues before the CDR3 end; the end is taken from the germline J gene. The genes are TRBV20-1 and TRBJ1-5, with 10 nucleotides matching TRBD1. CDR3 length: 18 residues. Germline V gene lookup returns CDR1 DFQATT and CDR2 SNEGSKA (reference sequence). J lost 2 bases, V lost 4 bases, and 14 bases had no gene match. CDR3: CSAKFRDRGGYRNQPQHF. The DNA read from the CDR3 is TGCAGTGCTAAATTCCGGGACAGGGGTGGGTATCGCAATCAGCCC.

This clone appeared many times. The CDR3 is cut off 3 residues early in the read; its end comes from the germline J gene. This rearrangement joins TRBV6-2 or TRBV6-3 to TRBJ1-1; TRBD1 matches at 9 bases. The CDR3 spans 17 residues. J gave up 4 bases and V 5 bases, and 14 bases lay outside the gene matches. Germline V gene data show CDR1 as MNHEY and CDR2 as SVGEGT. Incomplete CDR3 DNA: TGTGCCAGCAGTCCTCCGGGACAGGGCGGATACCGCACTGAA. Protein product: CASSPPGQGGYRTE. Given in full, the CDR3 is CASSPPGQGGYRTEAFF.

This clone was counted a few times. The CDR3 is cut off 3 residues early in the read; its end comes from the germline J gene. The gene calls are TRBV7-9 and TRBJ1-2; 8 bases map to TRBD1. The CDR3 contains 15 residues. Germline lookup yields CDR1 SEHNR and CDR2 FQNEAQ (reference sequence). The V segment lost 5 bases and the J segment 2 bases; nucleotides outside the gene matches: 7. CDR3 DNA (partial): TGTGCCAGCAGCCCCGGACAGGGTGGAAACTATGGC. Translating it yields CASSPGQGGNYG. The whole CDR3 is CASSPGQGGNYGYTF.